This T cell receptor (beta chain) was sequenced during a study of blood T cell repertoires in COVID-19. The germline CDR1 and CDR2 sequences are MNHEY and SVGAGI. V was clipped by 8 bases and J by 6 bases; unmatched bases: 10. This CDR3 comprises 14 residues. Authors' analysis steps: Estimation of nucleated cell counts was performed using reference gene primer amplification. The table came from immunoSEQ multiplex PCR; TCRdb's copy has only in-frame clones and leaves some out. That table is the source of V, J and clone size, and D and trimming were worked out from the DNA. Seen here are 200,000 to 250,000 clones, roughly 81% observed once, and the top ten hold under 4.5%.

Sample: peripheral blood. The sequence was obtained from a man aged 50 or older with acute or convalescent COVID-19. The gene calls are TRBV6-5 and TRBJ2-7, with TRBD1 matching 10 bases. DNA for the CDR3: TGTGCCAGCGGAATCTGGACAGGGGGAGTCGAGCAGTACTTC. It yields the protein CASGIWTGGVEQYF.